This TCR beta chain emerged from a study of blood T cell repertoires in COVID-19. Study-wide background: Specimens from acute and convalescent COVID-19 originated in the United States, Italy and Spain. Sources were T cells, B-cell-depleted T cells, or PBMCs; the material itself was cDNA or gDNA.

Authors' data handling: Reference gene primer amplification gave nucleated cell count estimates. The table came from immunoSEQ multiplex PCR; TCRdb's copy has only in-frame clones and leaves some out. That table is the source of V, J and clone size, and D and trimming were worked out from the DNA. The data show fewer than 350,000 clones, about 89% seen once. Germline CDR1 reads SGHNT; CDR2 reads YYREEE (reference sequence). This CDR3 is 16 amino acids long. Trimming pared 3 bases from V and 1 base from J, leaving 16 bases between. V gene TRBV5-4 combines with J gene TRBJ2-5; TRBD1 might be the D (5 bases). The sequence derives from a woman between 45 and 65 years old who had recovered from COVID-19. The material sequenced was peripheral blood. CDR3 loop: CASSSPKTDVQETQYF. The CDR3 DNA reads TGTGCCAGCAGCTCACCGAAGACAGACGTCCAAGAGACCCAGTACTTC.